The present TCR beta chain was sequenced within a study of cytotoxic CD8 clonotypes in ibrutinib-treated CLL. Study background: By median roughly 69 months, roughly twelve had progressed and roughly 15 stayed remitted; responses had been 2 complete and approximately 24 partial. Sequenced samples delivered averages of 200,000 to 300,000 productive templates and 87,000 or so productive rearrangements. Study outcomes and limitations: Clonality showed a rise at ibrutinib response that reversed toward baseline at progression. Sustained-remission patients were sampled at one set of times and progressing patients at different ones.

Generated by immunoSEQ multiplex PCR, the TCRdb table keeps only in-frame clones and is missing some. The sample shows around 150,000 clones, roughly 77% of them seen only once. The V end lost 6 bases, the J end lost 3 bases, and 8 bases lay between the germline ends. Germline assignment: CDR1 MNHNS and CDR2 SASEGT. The CDR3 covers 12 residues. About this clone: Its specificity is not known.

The material was PBMCs, obtained after 12 months of ibrutinib treatment. The V gene is TRBV6-1, the J gene TRBJ1-1, with D maybe TRBD1 (5 bases). The receptor comes from a human donor with chronic lymphocytic leukemia. DNA for the CDR3: TGTGCCAGCAGCTGGGGACACACTGAAGCTTTCTTT. It encodes CASSWGHTEAFF.